The entry that follows covers one T cell receptor (beta chain) sequence. What it binds is not known. Pre-culture CD4+ samples were sequenced deeply, targeting roughly 220,000 T cell genomes. Assay: immunoSEQ multiplex PCR; the TCRdb copy retains only in-frame clones and omits some. This table has 85,000 to 90,000 clones, around nine tenths appearing once. This entry belongs to a study of T cell repertoires and HLA-DP antigens. Study overall: Donors were two male and one female, aged 18-to-29 to 60-to-69.

CDR3 size: 13 residues. The germline CDR1 and CDR2 sequences are SGDLS and YYNGEE. The J segment lost 5 bases and the V segment lost 4 bases, leaving 5 bases of the junction unmatched. The V and J genes are TRBV9 and TRBJ1-2; 7 positions match TRBD1. Sequencing used CD4+ T cells from PBMCs. The receptor's source is a man in his forties or fifties in good health and CMV-seronegative. This chain's CDR3 is CASSPGTAYGYTF. In DNA form, the CDR3 reads TGTGCCAGCAGCCCTGGGACAGCTTATGGCTACACCTTC.